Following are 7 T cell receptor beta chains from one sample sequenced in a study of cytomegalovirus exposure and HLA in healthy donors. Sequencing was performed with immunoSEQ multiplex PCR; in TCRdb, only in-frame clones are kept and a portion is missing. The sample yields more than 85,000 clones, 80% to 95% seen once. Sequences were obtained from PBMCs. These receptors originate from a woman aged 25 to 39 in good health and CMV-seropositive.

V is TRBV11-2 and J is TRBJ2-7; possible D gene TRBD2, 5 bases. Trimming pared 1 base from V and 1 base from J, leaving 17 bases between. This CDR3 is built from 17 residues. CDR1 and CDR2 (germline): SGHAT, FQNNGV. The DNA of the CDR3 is TGTGCCAGCAGCTTAGTCGGTCACCCATCGGGGTCCTACGAGCAGTACTTC. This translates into CASSLVGHPSGSYEQYF.

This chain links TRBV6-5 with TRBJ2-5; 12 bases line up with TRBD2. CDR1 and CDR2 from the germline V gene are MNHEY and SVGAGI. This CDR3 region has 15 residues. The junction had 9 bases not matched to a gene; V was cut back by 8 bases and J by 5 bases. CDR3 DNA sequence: TGTGCCAGCCGCCCTAGCGGGAGGGCCAGGGAGACCCAGTACTTC. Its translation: CASRPSGRARETQYF.

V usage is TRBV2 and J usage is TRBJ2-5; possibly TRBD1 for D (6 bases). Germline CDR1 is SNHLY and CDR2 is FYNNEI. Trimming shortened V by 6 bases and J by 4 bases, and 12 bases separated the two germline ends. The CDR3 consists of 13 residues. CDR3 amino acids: CASSRDRRETQYF. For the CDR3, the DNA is TGTGCCAGCAGCCGAGACAGGAGAGAGACCCAGTACTTC.

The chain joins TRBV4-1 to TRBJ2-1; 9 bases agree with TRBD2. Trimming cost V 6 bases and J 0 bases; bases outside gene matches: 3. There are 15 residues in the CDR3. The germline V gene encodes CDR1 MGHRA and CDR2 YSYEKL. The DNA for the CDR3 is TGCGCCAGCAGGCTAGCGGGACCCTCCTACAATGAGCAGTTCTTC. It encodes CASRLAGPSYNEQFF.

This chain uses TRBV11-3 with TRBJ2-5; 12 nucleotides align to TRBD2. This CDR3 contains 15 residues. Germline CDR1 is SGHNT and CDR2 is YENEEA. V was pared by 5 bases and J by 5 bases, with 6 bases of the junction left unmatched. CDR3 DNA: TGTGCCAGCAGCCCTAGCGGGAGGGCGGAGGAGACCCAGTACTTC. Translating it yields CASSPSGRAEETQYF.

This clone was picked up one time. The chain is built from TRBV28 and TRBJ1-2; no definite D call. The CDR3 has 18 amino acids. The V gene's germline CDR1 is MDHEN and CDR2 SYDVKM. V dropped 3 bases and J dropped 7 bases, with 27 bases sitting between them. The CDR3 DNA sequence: TGTGCCAGCAGTTTTAAGCTCGACCCCGAGAGGGCAGCTTTTGGCTACACCTTC. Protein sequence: CASSFKLDPERAAFGYTF.

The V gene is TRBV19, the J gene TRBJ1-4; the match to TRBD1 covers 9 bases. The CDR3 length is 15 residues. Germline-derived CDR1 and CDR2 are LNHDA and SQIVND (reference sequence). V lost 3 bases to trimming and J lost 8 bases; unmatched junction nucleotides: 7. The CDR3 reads CASSIGTGYGEKLFF. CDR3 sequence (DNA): TGTGCCAGTAGTATCGGGACAGGGTATGGCGAAAAACTGTTTTTT.